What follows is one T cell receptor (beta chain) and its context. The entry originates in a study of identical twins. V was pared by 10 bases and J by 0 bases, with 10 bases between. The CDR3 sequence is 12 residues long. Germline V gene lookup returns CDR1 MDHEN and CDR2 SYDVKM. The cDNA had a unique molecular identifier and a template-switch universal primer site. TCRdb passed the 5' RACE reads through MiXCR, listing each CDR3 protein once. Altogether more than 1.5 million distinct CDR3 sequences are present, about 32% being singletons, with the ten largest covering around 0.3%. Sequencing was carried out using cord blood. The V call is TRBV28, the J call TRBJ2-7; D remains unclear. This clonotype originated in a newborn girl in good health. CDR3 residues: CATTESSYEQYF. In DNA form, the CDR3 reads TGTGCCACCACGGAAAGCTCCTACGAGCAGTACTTC.